The TCR beta chain described here comes from a study of immune characterization of retroperitoneal liposarcoma. TCRdb ran MiXCR on the PCR reads and lists one entry per CDR3 protein. The profile shows 12,000 or so distinct CDR3 sequences, roughly 26% of them singletons. The sample holds a few counts of this clonotype. CDR3 length: 15 amino acids. The V gene's germline CDR1 is DFQATT and CDR2 SNEGSKA (reference sequence). The clonotype was recovered from a female donor with retroperitoneal liposarcoma. Material: tumor tissue. The chain has TRBV20-1 and TRBJ2-5; 7 positions agree with TRBD1. The end of the DNA aligns better with TRBJ2-7, so the J call may be wrong. The CDR3 spells CSAALNRGGSYEQYF. CDR3 nucleotide sequence: TGCAGTGCCGCTCTCAACAGGGGTGGCTCCTACGAGCAGTACTTC.